This TCR beta chain was found in a study of breast tumors, draining lymph nodes, adjacent tissues (dated by TCRdb to 2016 to 2018). Regarding the research as a whole: TCR beta repertoires were compared across tumor, adjacent nontumor tissue and axillary lymph nodes obtained from breast cancer patients. The study aimed to assess the relationships and possible T-cell exchange between tumor, surrounding tissue and draining lymph node repertoires in human breast cancer.

The axillary draining lymph nodes of breast cancer patients were the source of the lymph node samples. The germline V gene provides CDR1 MDHEN and CDR2 SYDVKM. The CDR3 starts with the cysteine, ends with the phenylalanine, and has 15 residues. The read is trimmed to its CDR3 DNA, 45 bases read in frame from base 1. V was cut back by 1 base and J by 6 bases, leaving a gap of 13 bases between them. On this clonotype itself: Its antigen has not been determined. No per-base quality is available; no much larger clone lies one base away.

These reads were obtained on an Illumina HiSeq 2000. Multiplex PCR amplification was used to build the TCR beta chain libraries. The amplified TCR beta chain products were analyzed by high-throughput sequencing. The public reads were reprocessed in TCRdb via fastp at Q25 and MiXCR, keeping in-frame beta chains. For every CDR3 protein sequence, its rows merge into one entry that carries the most common genes and DNA. A total of around 130,000 distinct CDR3 sequences appear in this sample, 20% to 25% of them only once. Roughly 2.4% of the sample comes from the top ten. Summary of the overall study and its limitations: The conclusion that tumor T cells originate in lymph nodes was framed as consistent with a hypothesis rather than directly demonstrated. Tumor and nontumor tissue repertoires were significantly more similar in luminal-like than in basal-like breast cancer. A scenario in which most tumor T cells derive from the lymph node and then expand within tumor tissue was judged to be consistent with the data. Tumor T-cell repertoires showed less diversity than lymph node repertoires and more diversity than nontumor tissue repertoires, and tumor T-cell repertoires showed preferential V and J gene usage.

The specimen sequenced was axillary lymph node tissue. This sequence uses TRBV28 and TRBJ1-5; perhaps TRBD1 is the D gene, with 5 bases matching. The sequence derives from a female donor with breast cancer. Some clones in this sample may be carry-over from other donors' samples. Here the CDR3 is given as CASSLSSRGIQPQHF. Read as DNA, the sequence is TGTGCCAGCAGTTTATCCAGCCGGGGGATTCAGCCCCAGCATTTT.